A single sample is the source of the 20 T cell receptor beta chains below, sequenced in a study of intratumoral heterogeneity in liver cancer. Sequencing used immunoSEQ multiplex PCR; TCRdb keeps in-frame clones, though not all of them. The data show about 2,800 clones, about two thirds seen once. Each tumour sample represents a distinct, spatially separated region of the hepatocellular carcinoma nodule. The source material was tumor tissue, sampled before any cancer treatment. The receptors were sampled from a woman in her 70s with hepatocellular carcinoma.

The chain has TRBV10-2 and TRBJ2-1; D gene ambiguous. Per the germline V gene, CDR1 is WSHSY and CDR2 is SAAADI. The CDR3 is made up of 13 amino acids. Deletions cut 5 bases from V and 8 bases from J, with 13 bases between. The CDR3 here is CASSRNYVDEQFF. CDR3 in DNA: TGCGCCAGCAGTCGAAACTACGTGGATGAGCAGTTCTTC.

In DNA form, the CDR3 reads TGCGCCAGCAGTGAGTCGAAAGGGGGAGTTGGGACCCAGTACTTC. Encoded protein: CASSESKGGVGTQYF. V usage is TRBV10-1 and J usage is TRBJ2-5, with D possibly TRBD1 on 6 matching bases. V was cut by 0 bases and J by 7 bases, with 15 bases left in between. CDR3 length equals 15 residues. CDR1 is WNHNN, CDR2 SYGVQD, per germline (reference sequence).

This chain links TRBV28 with TRBJ2-1; the D is unclear. CDR1 is MDHEN and CDR2 is SYDVKM in the germline V gene. The CDR3 is 13 residues long. Trimming took 1 base from V and 6 from J, leaving 7 bases between them. The CDR3 nucleotides read TGTGCCAGCAGTTTATTAGGTAGCAATGAGCAGTTCTTC. Translating gives CASSLLGSNEQFF.

The rearrangement joins TRBV5-1 to TRBJ2-6, with a weak D call TRBD2 (5 bases). The germline CDR1 and CDR2 sequences are SGHRS and YFSETQ. Trimming took 4 bases from V and 0 from J, leaving 11 bases between them. The CDR3 has 16 amino acids. CDR3 in DNA: TGCGCCAGCAGCACGACGGGATTCTCTGGGGCCAACGTCCTGACTTTC. Protein sequence: CASSTTGFSGANVLTF.

This sequence joins TRBV4-2 and TRBJ2-1, with 12 bases lining up with TRBD2. Germline lookup yields CDR1 LGHNA and CDR2 YNFKEQ. The CDR3 is 16 residues long. Unmatched junction bases numbered 2, after V lost 1 base and J lost 4 bases. This chain's CDR3 is CASSQGGLAGYNEQFF. For the CDR3, the DNA is TGTGCCAGCAGCCAAGGGGGACTAGCGGGTTACAATGAGCAGTTCTTC.

The chain carries TRBV29-1 and TRBJ1-3; D is undetermined. This CDR3 has 14 residues. Trimming took off 6 bases at V and 3 bases at J, with 15 bases between the two ends. Germline-derived CDR1 and CDR2 are SQVTM and ANQGSEA. The CDR3 DNA reads as TGCAGCGTGGGGTTGGGCCAAGTTGGAAACACCATATATTTT. This sequence encodes CSVGLGQVGNTIYF.

This clone was picked up a small number of times. The gene calls are TRBV2 and TRBJ1-6; 10 bases are a match to TRBD1. The CDR3 is 14 amino acids. The germline gives CDR1 SNHLY, CDR2 FYNNEI. J gave up 7 bases and V 5 bases, and 2 bases lay outside the gene matches. CDR3 DNA: TGTGCCAGCAGTAGGGGACAGGGGAATTCACCCCTCCACTTT. Protein sequence: CASSRGQGNSPLHF.

CDR3 DNA: TGTGCCAGCAGCATGAAGGGGGCGGGAACTGAAGCTTTCTTT. Translation gives CASSMKGAGTEAFF. The chain links TRBV21-1 to TRBJ1-1; TRBD1 reflects the table's D call only, with no check against the DNA. TRBV21-1 is annotated as a pseudogene. This CDR3 spans 14 amino acids.

V and J are TRBV2 and TRBJ2-2, with a weak D call TRBD2 (5 bases). The V gene lost 8 bases and the J gene lost 7 bases, with 14 bases spanning the gap. Germline V CDR1 and CDR2: SNHLY, FYNNEI. CDR3 length equals 13 residues. CDR3 DNA: TGTGCCAGCGAAGCTAGCTGGGGCGGGGAGCTGTTTTTT. This sequence encodes CASEASWGGELFF.

The genes are TRBV29-1 and TRBJ2-5; 10 bases fit TRBD1. Germline values: CDR1 SQVTM, CDR2 ANQGSEA. V trimming: 7 bases; J trimming: 5 bases; junction bases outside the gene matches: 4. The CDR3 totals 12 residues. CDR3 protein: CSGQGAEETQYF. Written as DNA, the CDR3 is TGCAGCGGACAGGGGGCGGAGGAGACCCAGTACTTC.

V is TRBV7-3 and J is TRBJ2-2, with no clear D. This CDR3 has 15 amino acids. Germline V gives CDR1 SGHTA, CDR2 FQGTGA. The germline V and J ends were trimmed by 3 bases and 1 base, with 9 bases remaining between them. The CDR3 reads CASSLTPGNTGELFF. The CDR3 region has the DNA TGTGCCAGCAGCTTGACTCCCGGGAACACCGGGGAGCTGTTTTTT.

This clone was seen a few times. The J gene is TRBJ1-5, the V gene TRBV19, with 7 bases identical to TRBD1. The CDR3 totals 15 residues. CDR1 is LNHDA, CDR2 SQIVND, per germline (reference sequence). J was trimmed by 7 bases and V by 5 bases; bases with no gene match: 11. The CDR3 loop reads CASSSSGGTRQPQHF. The CDR3 DNA sequence: TGTGCCAGTAGTTCCTCAGGGGGGACACGGCAGCCCCAGCATTTT.

CDR3 residues: CAWSVRRTAQETQYF. CDR3 DNA sequence: TGTGCCTGGAGTGTACGAAGGACTGCTCAAGAGACCCAGTACTTC. The chain is built from TRBV30 and TRBJ2-5; weak D call: TRBD2 (5 bases). The length of the CDR3 is 15 residues. The V and J ends lost 0 bases and 2 bases respectively, with 13 bases between them. Per the germline V gene, CDR1 is GTSNPN and CDR2 is SVGIG (reference sequence).

This clone came up once. This chain connects TRBV18 to TRBJ1-1; 11 nucleotides agree with TRBD1. The CDR3 length is 15 residues. J lost 3 bases, V lost 6 bases, and 6 bases had no gene match. Germline V gives CDR1 KGHSH, CDR2 LQKENI. CDR3 nucleotides: TGTGCCAGCTCCCTCCGGGACAGGGGGGACACTGAAGCTTTCTTT. It codes for CASSLRDRGDTEAFF. Drawing the rest from reference TRBV18 and TRBJ1-1, the complete variable domain is NAGVMQNPRHLVRRRGQEARLRCSPMKGHSHVYWYRQLPEEGLKFMVYLQKENIIDESGMPKERFSAEFPKEGPSILRIQQVVRGDSAAYFCASSLRDRGDTEAFFGQGTRLTVV.

By proportion, this clone is medium-sized. This chain's CDR3 is CASSPAYASYEQYF. DNA for the CDR3: TGTGCCAGTAGTCCCGCCTACGCCTCCTACGAGCAGTACTTC. V usage is TRBV19 and J usage is TRBJ2-7; D gene unclear. CDR1 and CDR2 from the germline V gene are LNHDA and SQIVND (reference sequence). V lost 5 bases and J lost 0, with 11 bases in between. The CDR3 extends over 14 amino acids. The entire variable domain, with the rest obtained from reference TRBV19 and TRBJ2-7, is as follows: DGGITQSPKYLFRKEGQNVTLSCEQNLNHDAMYWYRQDPGQGLRLIYYSQIVNDFQKGDIAEGYSVSREKKESFPLTVTSAQKNPTAFYLCASSPAYASYEQYFGPGTRLTVT.

This clone has only a few counts. This chain connects TRBV4-1 to TRBJ1-1, with a possible D match to TRBD1 (5 bases). The CDR3 contains 16 residues. Deletions cut 4 bases from V and 3 bases from J, with 18 bases between. Germline V gene lookup returns CDR1 MGHRA and CDR2 YSYEKL. The CDR3, as DNA: TGCGCCAGCAGCCTACAAGACAGCCCATGGGACACTGAAGCTTTCTTT. This codes for CASSLQDSPWDTEAFF.

CDR3 amino acids: CASSSRAGRTEAFF. The CDR3 bases are TGTGCCAGCAGCTCCCGGGCAGGCCGGACTGAAGCTTTCTTT. The gene calls are TRBV3-1 (or the pseudogene TRBV3-2) and TRBJ1-1; no reliable D call. V lost 5 bases and J 5 bases, leaving 15 bases between the germline ends. The CDR3 has 14 amino acids. Germline assignment: CDR1 LGHDT and CDR2 YNNKEL (reference sequence).

This clone has a single count. This chain joins TRBV12-3 or TRBV12-4 and TRBJ2-3; possibly TRBD1 for D (5 bases). Trimming cost V 6 bases and J 5 bases, with 12 bases left between them. The CDR3 is 13 residues long. CDR3 region: CASSSNRRDTQYF. The DNA for the CDR3 is TGTGCCAGCAGCTCGAACAGGCGAGATACGCAGTATTTT.

J is TRBJ1-6 and V is TRBV14; D is ambiguous. The germline gives CDR1 SGHDN, CDR2 FVKESK. Trimming took off 3 bases at V and 9 bases at J, with 12 bases between the two ends. The CDR3 is 14 amino acids. The CDR3 here is CASSHAPRGSPLHF. In DNA form, the CDR3 reads TGTGCCAGCAGCCATGCCCCCCGTGGTTCACCCCTCCACTTT.

V gene TRBV28 combines with J gene TRBJ2-3; no clear D gene. Trimming removed 6 bases at V and 1 base at J, with 8 bases between. Per germline, CDR1 MDHEN and CDR2 SYDVKM. CDR3 length: 13 amino acids. The DNA for the CDR3 is TGTGCCAGCAGGGGTCCAGGCACAGATACGCAGTATTTT. Protein sequence: CASRGPGTDTQYF.